The subject of this entry is one TCR beta chain. As yet, its antigen is unknown. The junction departs from germline at one end; a sequencing error may be responsible. This entry belongs to a study of Graves' ophthalmopathy and Graves' hyperthyroidism. Investigators amplified TCR beta CDR3 regions from RNA transcripts. HTBI-primed RT-PCR formed the first round, and a multiplex PCR formed the second. TCRdb ran MiXCR on the multiplex PCR reads and lists one entry per CDR3 protein. The table records some 240,000 distinct CDR3 sequences, less than 55% of them present only once. The germline V gene encodes CDR1 ENHRY and CDR2 SYGVKD. This CDR3 spans 14 amino acids. Study-level results: In blood, most expanded thyroid clonotypes above 0.001 frequency were also detected.

Sequencing was performed on peripheral blood. The chain carries TRBV10-3 and TRBJ2-5; 10 bases match TRBD1. The receptor was derived from an adult man with Graves' ophthalmopathy. The CDR3 coding sequence is TGTGCCAGCAGTTACGGGACAGGGGAGGGGACCCAGTACTTC. This encodes CASSYGTGEGTQYF.